This T cell receptor (beta chain) was profiled in a study of cytomegalovirus exposure and HLA in healthy donors. PCR primers comprised 60 Vbeta and 13 Jbeta primers. The assay was immunoSEQ multiplex PCR, and TCRdb's table has in-frame clones only and misses some. The sample gives just over 150,000 clones, roughly 80% of which show up once; about 1.3% is in the top ten. Whole-study results and caveats: Later analysis identified a missense DCLRE1C variant that was linked to TCR beta V- and J-gene trimming.

Notes on this clone: Its antigen remains unknown.

Sequencing used PBMCs. The clonotype originates from a woman aged 25 to 39 in good health and CMV-seronegative.

DNA for the CDR3: TGCACCAGCAGCCACCTTGCCCCAAGAGGAGCTTTCTTT. Its protein product is CTSSHLAPRGAFF. V gene TRBV1 combines with J gene TRBJ1-1. TRBV1 is termed a pseudogene. The CDR3 contains 13 residues.